This T cell receptor beta chain was recorded in a study of CD8+ T cells in alopecia areata. The overall study: Twice daily, treated patients received 5 to 10 mg of oral tofacitinib. Broader study findings: Sequencing of scalp samples also captures resident alphabeta T cells of normal skin. Higher clonality than in normal scalp was seen in lesional scalp, especially alopecia totalis/universalis.

This CDR3 region has 16 residues. The germline V gene encodes CDR1 LNHNV and CDR2 YYDKDF (reference sequence). Trimming stripped 0 bases from V and 0 bases from J, with 11 bases between. Researchers took lesional scalp punch biopsies and peripheral blood from people who were alopecia areata patients. cDNA prepared by RNA extraction and subsequent reverse transcription served as the template for sequencing. Clones were read by immunoSEQ multiplex PCR, and TCRdb kept only the in-frame ones, dropping some. Among about 150,000 clones listed, more than 45% were seen once. This clone was detected only a few times. Antigen: not known.

This chain connects TRBV15 to TRBJ1-1; D gene uncertain. The sequence was collected from a human donor with alopecia areata. The sequences come from CD8+ T cells sorted from blood, collected at week 0. The CDR3 sequence: CATSREQAEMNTEAFF. The CDR3 DNA reads TGTGCCACCAGCAGAGAGCAGGCTGAGATGAACACTGAAGCTTTCTTT.